One and the same sample provided the 21 T cell receptor delta chains below, sequenced in a study of Vδ1+ human thymocytes. Regarding the study as a whole: Thymic TRG and TRD repertoires appeared highly polyclonal.

RNA was extracted from the cells and then reverse transcribed. The CDR3 regions were amplified by multiplex PCR from V-gene primers to a constant-region primer. TCRdb used CATT to re-call clones from the multiplex PCR reads. Here the sample spans over 65,000 delta-chain clones, around 35% being singletons. These receptors' targets are unknown. The material sequenced was Vdelta1+ gamma-delta thymocytes from the thymus. The subset is: FACS-sorted CD3+ TCRalphabeta- TCRVdelta1+ TCRVdelta2- thymocytes. Receptors were obtained from a boy under three years old who had congenital heart surgery.

This clone was picked up a small number of times. This rearrangement joins TRDV1 to TRDJ1, with 9 bases that match TRDD3. Trimming at V came to 0 bases and at J to 0 bases, leaving 20 bases not matched to a gene. Germline V CDR1 and CDR2: TSWWSYY, QGS. This CDR3 contains 22 residues. CDR3 sequence (DNA): TGTGCTCTTGGGGAACTACAGAGGTTCTCACTGGGGGAATTCAAGTACACCGATAAACTCATCTTT. It translates to CALGELQRFSLGEFKYTDKLIF.

This sequence joins TRDV1 and TRDJ1, with 11 bases identical to TRDD3. Germline lookup yields CDR1 TSWWSYY and CDR2 QGS. V lost 4 bases to trimming and J lost 5 bases; unmatched junction nucleotides: 15. The CDR3 contains 18 residues. CDR3 sequence (DNA): TGTGCTCTTGGGGCTCCCTTCGGGGGGTACTGGGGGATAGATAAACTCATCTTT. Translated, it gives CALGAPFGGYWGIDKLIF.

This clone occurred a few times. The J gene is TRDJ1, the V gene TRDV1; 10 bases agree with TRDD3. Germline assignment: CDR1 TSWWSYY and CDR2 QGS. This CDR3 is 21 amino acids long. With 2 bases clipped from V and 0 bases from J, the junction kept 18 bases outside the gene matches. CDR3 region: CALGEGTRVLGDWGYTDKLIF. CDR3 nucleotide sequence: TGTGCTCTTGGGGAAGGAACCCGTGTACTGGGGGATTGGGGGTACACCGATAAACTCATCTTT.

Turning to this clone: At one of its ends the junction is not consistent with the germline gene, which may arise from a read error. This chain links TRDV1 with TRDJ1; 7 nucleotides match TRDD2. This CDR3 is 17 amino acids long. Germline values: CDR1 TSWWSYY, CDR2 QGS. CDR3 sequence: CALGVIPTDLNTDKPIF. CDR3 in DNA: TGTGCTCTTGGGGTTATTCCTACGGACCTCAACACCGATAAACCCATCTTT.

This clone was picked up one time. The V and J genes are TRDV1 and TRDJ1; 9 nucleotides line up with TRDD3. The CDR3 runs to 23 residues. The junction had 27 bases not matched to a gene; V was cut back by 4 bases and J by 0 bases. Germline V gives CDR1 TSWWSYY, CDR2 QGS. This CDR3 reads CALGVLPPHRGLSGGSYTDKLIF. CDR3 sequence (DNA): TGTGCTCTTGGGGTCCTACCTCCTCACAGGGGTTTATCTGGGGGATCGTACACCGATAAACTCATCTTT.

The chain carries TRDV1 and TRDJ1, with 12 bases fitting TRDD3. V shed 6 bases and J 3 bases; nucleotides not matched to a gene: 26. Germline V gene data show CDR1 as TSWWSYY and CDR2 as QGS. The CDR3 is 22 amino acids. CDR3 loop: CALGTNNPRAHWGILEADKLIF. In nucleotides, the CDR3 is TGTGCTCTTGGAACCAACAATCCTAGGGCCCACTGGGGGATACTGGAGGCCGATAAACTCATCTTT.

The chain carries TRDV1 and TRDJ1; 12 nucleotides match TRDD3. V trimming: 2 bases; J trimming: 3 bases; junction bases outside the gene matches: 19. This CDR3 has 21 amino acids. In germline, CDR1 is TSWWSYY, CDR2 QGS. CDR3 sequence: CALGESVPIPGWGIRADKLIF. The CDR3 DNA reads as TGTGCTCTTGGGGAATCCGTCCCTATTCCCGGCTGGGGGATACGGGCCGATAAACTCATCTTT.

This clone appeared a few times. This chain connects TRDV1 to TRDJ1, with TRDD3 matching over 8 bases. Per the germline V gene, CDR1 is TSWWSYY and CDR2 is QGS. The CDR3 runs to 14 residues. V lost 1 base to trimming and J lost 7 bases; unmatched junction nucleotides: 5. DNA of the CDR3: TGTGCTCTTGGGGAACGGGACTGGGGGCTTAAACTCATCTTT. Amino acid sequence: CALGERDWGLKLIF.

This chain connects TRDV2 to TRDJ1; possibly TRDD3 for D (5 bases). The CDR3 covers 16 residues. Looked up from germline, CDR1 is GEAIGNYY and CDR2 is EKD. CDR3 protein: CATKLLWVIHTDKLIF. In DNA form, the CDR3 reads TGTGCTACTAAGTTACTCTGGGTGATACATACCGATAAACTCATCTTT.

This chain links TRDV1 with TRDJ1; either TRDD2 or TRDD3 may fit D (9 bases each). This CDR3 has 22 residues. Germline V CDR1 and CDR2: TSWWSYY, QGS. Trimming took off 3 bases at V and 0 bases at J, with 32 bases between the two ends. The CDR3, as DNA: TGTGCTCTTGGGGACACCAAGCCTTCCTACGAACTGGGGGAGCCCTACACCGATAAACTCATCTTT. This translates into CALGDTKPSYELGEPYTDKLIF.

This clone was picked up one time. The chain joins TRDV1 to TRDJ1; 10 nucleotides align to TRDD3. The CDR3 runs 22 residues. The ends lost 2 bases at V and 0 bases at J; junction bases unmatched: 21. Germline V lookup: CDR1 TSWWSYY, CDR2 QGS. CDR3 loop: CALGEFTFLRGIRGIYTDKLIF. The CDR3 region has the DNA TGTGCTCTTGGGGAATTCACCTTCCTAAGGGGGATACGCGGAATTTACACCGATAAACTCATCTTT.

Remarks on this clone: This specimen includes other DNA sequences encoding the same CDR3. J is TRDJ1 and V is TRDV2, with 12 bases that match TRDD3. CDR1 and CDR2 (germline): GEAIGNYY, EKD. Trimming removed 3 bases from V and 0 bases from J; junction bases left unmatched: 19. This CDR3 has 21 amino acids. The CDR3: CACDLWGIRRYKRRYTDKLIF. Here the CDR3 DNA reads TGTGCCTGTGACCTCTGGGGGATACGCCGTTACAAACGCCGTTACACCGATAAACTCATCTTT.

V is TRDV1 and J is TRDJ1, with 10 nucleotides matching TRDD3. The germline V gene has CDR1 TSWWSYY and CDR2 QGS. After removal of 2 bases from V and 2 bases from J, the junction contained 8 bases not matched to a gene. The CDR3 is made up of 17 amino acids. The CDR3 loop is CALGEVDWGIATDKLIF. The CDR3 bases are TGTGCTCTTGGGGAAGTTGACTGGGGGATCGCTACCGATAAACTCATCTTT.

The V gene is TRDV1, the J gene TRDJ1; 8 bases map to TRDD3. The CDR3 length is 22 residues. Trimming removed 0 bases from V and 0 bases from J; junction bases left unmatched: 21. The germline V gene has CDR1 TSWWSYY and CDR2 QGS. The CDR3 here is CALGELKLRKLGDYLNTDKLIF. In nucleotides, the CDR3 is TGTGCTCTTGGGGAACTCAAACTACGGAAGCTGGGGGACTACCTTAACACCGATAAACTCATCTTT.

This clone appeared a single time. This CDR3 is also generated by other DNA sequences in the sample. The genes are TRDV1 and TRDJ1; 12 nucleotides line up with TRDD3. The CDR3 length is 22 residues. The V segment lost 0 bases and the J segment 8 bases; nucleotides outside the gene matches: 25. Germline CDR1 TSWWSYY, CDR2 QGS. The CDR3 here is CALGELGDRTGGYFSLRIKLIF. Here the CDR3 DNA reads TGTGCTCTTGGGGAACTCGGGGACCGTACTGGGGGATACTTCTCCCTTCGCATAAAACTCATCTTT.

This clone was seen a handful of times. The chain employs TRDV1 and TRDJ1, with 13 bases aligning to TRDD3. Germline V gene data show CDR1 as TSWWSYY and CDR2 as QGS. This CDR3 has 21 amino acids. Unmatched junction bases numbered 17, after V lost 4 bases and J lost 0 bases. The CDR3 is CALGGVLCGTGGYEYTDKLIF. CDR3 DNA: TGTGCTCTTGGGGGAGTCCTATGCGGGACTGGGGGATACGAGTACACCGATAAACTCATCTTT.

The V gene is TRDV1, the J gene TRDJ1, with 7 bases lining up with TRDD2. CDR1 TSWWSYY and CDR2 QGS come from the germline V gene. Trimming took 2 bases from V and 0 from J; bases not matched to a gene: 6. The CDR3 contains 16 residues. Here the CDR3 reads CALGEFLRTDTDKLIF. CDR3 in DNA: TGTGCTCTTGGGGAATTCCTACGGACTGACACCGATAAACTCATCTTT.

There are a few counts of this clone. The V call is TRDV1, the J call TRDJ1, with TRDD3 matching over 10 bases. Germline V gene sequence: CDR1 TSWWSYY, CDR2 QGS. V lost 0 bases, J lost 0 bases, and 22 bases stayed unmatched. The length of the CDR3 is 23 residues. CDR3 coding DNA: TGTGCTCTTGGGGAACTAAGTACCACCTGGGGGATAAAGGACGAGATTTACACCGATAAACTCATCTTT. It specifies CALGELSTTWGIKDEIYTDKLIF.

V gene TRDV1 combines with J gene TRDJ1; no firm D call. The V gene lost 0 bases and the J gene lost 4 bases, with 15 bases spanning the gap. The CDR3 contains 16 residues. CDR1 and CDR2 (germline): TSWWSYY, QGS. CDR3 nucleotide sequence: TGTGCTCTTGGGGAACTAGTTTCCCGTCCGTTCGATAAACTCATCTTT. Translated, it gives CALGELVSRPFDKLIF.

This clone was detected a few times. V usage is TRDV1 and J usage is TRDJ1, with D possibly matching TRDD2 (6 bases). CDR1 is TSWWSYY and CDR2 is QGS in the germline V gene. V lost 2 bases to trimming and J lost 0 bases, with 34 bases between them. This CDR3 spans 23 amino acids. Written as DNA, the CDR3 is TGTGCTCTTGGGGAAGTTTTTTCTATCGGACACTTCCTGACCTACTATTACACCGATAAACTCATCTTT. It is translated as CALGEVFSIGHFLTYYYTDKLIF.

This clone appeared a few times. This sequence joins TRDV1 and TRDJ1, with 10 positions matching TRDD3. The length of the CDR3 is 21 residues. J was trimmed by 0 bases and V by 5 bases; bases with no gene match: 21. Per the germline V gene, CDR1 is TSWWSYY and CDR2 is QGS. The CDR3 here is CALGKTEFPTGGFWYTDKLIF. The CDR3 DNA sequence: TGTGCTCTTGGGAAGACTGAATTTCCAACTGGGGGATTTTGGTACACCGATAAACTCATCTTT.